The 9 T cell receptor beta chains listed next were all sequenced from one sample in a study of early T cells in non-severe SARS-CoV-2 infection. TCRdb reprocessed the 5' RACE reads with MiXCR, giving one entry per CDR3 protein. Here the sample spans tens of thousands of distinct CDR3 sequences, roughly 4% being singletons. Sequencing was done on a sample of whole blood. Receptors were obtained from an adult who was a healthcare worker with PCR-confirmed SARS-CoV-2 infection or an uninfected control (not recorded which).

This clonotype has a count of ten or more. V usage is TRBV7-8 and J usage is TRBJ2-3; the match to TRBD1 covers 9 bases. J gave up 2 bases and V 3 bases, and 15 bases lay outside the gene matches. The CDR3 runs to 19 residues. CDR1 and CDR2 (germline): SGHVS, FQNEAQ. Here the CDR3 DNA reads TGTGCCAGCAGCTTCCCCACTCAGGGACAGGGACGAAACACAGATACGCAGTATTTT. Translating gives CASSFPTQGQGRNTDTQYF.

There are many counts of this clonotype. The V and J genes are TRBV5-6 and TRBJ2-7; TRBD1 or TRBD2 may be the D gene (5 bases each). The CDR3 sequence is 14 residues long. V lost 4 bases and J lost 2, with 13 bases in between. Germline lookup yields CDR1 SGHDT and CDR2 YYEEEE. The CDR3 DNA is TGTGCCAGCAGCCCCTGGGACGGGACCTACGAGCAGTACTTC. Protein: CASSPWDGTYEQYF.

Many counts were recorded for this clonotype. The J gene is TRBJ2-5, the V gene TRBV2; D remains unclear. The germline CDR1 and CDR2 sequences are SNHLY and FYNNEI. With 4 bases removed from V and 5 bases from J, the gap between germline ends came to 14 bases. This CDR3 is built from 14 residues. This CDR3 reads CASSVPPSAETQYF. CDR3 nucleotides: TGTGCCAGCAGTGTTCCCCCCTCCGCGGAGACCCAGTACTTC.

The rearrangement joins TRBV12-3 or TRBV12-4 to TRBJ2-5, with TRBD2 as a possible D gene (6 bases). The V end lost 7 bases, the J end lost 2 bases, and 11 bases lay between the germline ends. The CDR3 totals 13 residues. CDR3 bases: TGTGCCAGCACCGGGAGCCAGCAAGAGACCCAGTACTTC. Its protein is CASTGSQQETQYF.

This clonotype was picked up many times. This chain connects TRBV7-3 to TRBJ2-1; possibly TRBD1 for D (5 bases). The V and J ends lost 8 bases and 5 bases respectively, with 13 bases between them. The CDR3 has 13 amino acids. Germline loops: CDR1 SGHTA, CDR2 FQGTGA. The DNA for the CDR3 is TGTGCCAGCGCTGTGGGGCCGGACAATGAGCAGTTCTTC. Residues: CASAVGPDNEQFF.

This clonotype was seen many times. This chain's CDR3 is CASSPKKSRGSGNTIYF. The CDR3 DNA sequence: TGTGCCAGCAGCCCCAAGAAGTCCAGGGGATCGGGAAACACCATATATTTT. The chain uses TRBV9 and TRBJ1-3; a weak D match, TRBD1 (6 bases). CDR3 length: 17 residues. Germline-derived CDR1 and CDR2 are SGDLS and YYNGEE. V lost 4 bases and J lost 4, with 21 bases in between. The full variable domain, its missing parts supplied by reference TRBV9 and TRBJ1-3, is DSGVTQTPKHLITATGQRVTLRCSPRSGDLSVYWYQQSLDQGLQFLIQYYNGEERAKGNILERFSAQQFPDLHSELNLSSLELGDSALYFCASSPKKSRGSGNTIYFGEGSWLTVV.

Ten or more counts support this clonotype. The chain couples TRBV10-3 to TRBJ2-5; TRBD1 aligns across 12 bases. V dropped 10 bases and J dropped 4; count of bases not matched to a gene: 13. This CDR3 comprises 16 residues. Germline V gene data show CDR1 as ENHRY and CDR2 as SYGVKD. DNA of the CDR3: TGTGCCACCACCTACGGGACAGGGGGCCGGGGAGAGACCCAGTACTTC. It encodes CATTYGTGGRGETQYF.

This clonotype has a count of ten or more. The chain employs TRBV24-1 and TRBJ2-1; a weak D match, TRBD2 (5 bases). Germline V gives CDR1 KGHDR, CDR2 SFDVKD. With 0 bases removed from V and 9 bases from J, the gap between germline ends came to 11 bases. CDR3 length equals 14 residues. The CDR3 nucleotides are TGTGCCACCAGTGATTTGAGGGTGGGAGTTGAGCAGTTCTTC. Its protein is CATSDLRVGVEQFF.

This clonotype was seen repeatedly, ten times or more. This rearrangement joins TRBV20-1 to TRBJ2-3; D possibly corresponds to TRBD1 (6 bases). Germline CDR1 and CDR2: DFQATT and SNEGSKA (reference sequence). Trimming removed 6 bases from V and 6 bases from J, with 19 bases in between. The CDR3 is 14 residues long. Here the CDR3 DNA reads TGCAGTGCCCAACCGGGACATGTCAGGGATACGCAGTATTTT. This gives the protein CSAQPGHVRDTQYF.